These 8 T cell receptor beta chains came from one sample sequenced in a study of control samples from healthy donors and cancer patients. TCRdb's table, derived via immunoSEQ multiplex PCR, lists solely in-frame clones and lacks some. Among tens of thousands of clones, 84% were seen once, and the ten largest hold over 25%. Sequencing used blood. Receptor source: a man in his fifties or sixties in good health.

V usage is TRBV19 and J usage is TRBJ1-2, with D tentatively TRBD1 (5 bases). Germline V gene sequence: CDR1 LNHDA, CDR2 SQIVND (reference sequence). V lost 3 bases and J lost 1, with 9 bases in between. This CDR3 spans 14 amino acids. CDR3 loop: CASSMTAINYGYTF. For the CDR3, the DNA is TGTGCCAGTAGTATGACAGCCATTAACTATGGCTACACCTTC.

The chain recombines TRBV2 with TRBJ1-5, with TRBD1 matching 8 bases. Germline V lookup: CDR1 SNHLY, CDR2 FYNNEI. J lost 6 bases, V lost 6 bases, and 10 bases had no gene match. The CDR3 sequence is 15 residues long. CDR3 loop: CASSEGQAGGQPQHF. The CDR3 nucleotides read TGTGCCAGCAGCGAGGGACAGGCAGGGGGTCAGCCCCAGCATTTT.

This sequence joins TRBV28 and TRBJ2-5; TRBD1 aligns across 7 bases. Looked up from germline, CDR1 is MDHEN and CDR2 is SYDVKM. Trimming removed 6 bases from V and 5 bases from J; junction bases left unmatched: 12. This CDR3 contains 15 residues. CDR3 bases: TGTGCCAGCAGCTCCCCCACTGACAGGGTTGAGACCCAGTACTTC. This sequence encodes CASSSPTDRVETQYF.

The chain joins TRBV28 to TRBJ2-5, with 7 bases aligning to TRBD1. Per germline, CDR1 MDHEN and CDR2 SYDVKM. With 6 bases clipped from V and 0 bases from J, the junction kept 13 bases outside the gene matches. This CDR3 has 17 residues. The CDR3 here is CASSLGVMGQHQETQYF. As DNA, the CDR3 is TGTGCCAGCAGCTTGGGGGTAATGGGACAGCACCAAGAGACCCAGTACTTC.

J is TRBJ2-1 and V is TRBV5-4, with D maybe TRBD1 (5 bases). The CDR3 runs 13 residues. Per the germline V gene, CDR1 is SGHNT and CDR2 is YYREEE (reference sequence). Trimming cost V 4 bases and J 10 bases, with 15 bases left between them. As DNA, the CDR3 is TGTGCCAGCAGCCCTTGGACATCAAAAGAGCAGTTCTTC. It specifies CASSPWTSKEQFF. Looking up the rest from reference TRBV5-4 and TRBJ2-1 gives the full variable domain: ETGVTQSPTHLIKTRGQQVTLRCSSQSGHNTVSWYQQALGQGPQFIFQYYREEENGRGNFPPRFSGLQFPNYSSELNVNALELDDSALYLCASSPWTSKEQFFGPGTRLTVL.

The chain uses TRBV4-2 and TRBJ2-1, with 7 bases fitting TRBD2. This CDR3 is built from 15 residues. Germline V lookup: CDR1 LGHNA, CDR2 YNFKEQ. J gave up 15 bases and V 0 bases, and 14 bases lay outside the gene matches. CDR3 protein: CASSQDLFTWSSGFF. The CDR3 coding sequence is TGTGCCAGCAGCCAAGATCTTTTTACTTGGTCTAGCGGGTTCTTC.

V and J are TRBV27 and TRBJ2-7; D is ambiguous. CDR1 is MNHEY and CDR2 is SMNVEV in the germline V gene (reference sequence). The CDR3 runs to 14 residues. V lost 3 bases to trimming and J lost 4 bases, with 13 bases between them. CDR3 bases: TGTGCCAGCAGTTTTCGTGAAAAAGGATACGAGCAGTACTTC. It yields the protein CASSFREKGYEQYF.

This chain joins TRBV5-1 and TRBJ2-7; tentative D call: TRBD1 (8 bases). The CDR3 loop spans 15 amino acids. Germline V gene lookup returns CDR1 SGHRS and CDR2 YFSETQ. Deletions cut 4 bases from V and 2 bases from J, with 16 bases between. The CDR3 nucleotides are TGCGCCAGCAGCCCACAACAGGGGGGGGCCTACGAGCAGTACTTC. Its protein is CASSPQQGGAYEQYF.